This entry is about one T cell receptor (beta chain). These data originate in a study of T cell responses to AZD1222 COVID-19 vaccine. Measured with immunoSEQ multiplex PCR; TCRdb has only the in-frame clones, and not every one. The table records 200,000 to 300,000 clones, over 85% of them present only once. Germline V gene lookup returns CDR1 KGHSH and CDR2 LQKENI. V lost 3 bases and J 6 bases, leaving 13 bases between the germline ends. This CDR3 comprises 14 residues. Here the sequenced sample was peripheral blood, taken on day 0 of AZD1222 vaccination. This chain joins TRBV18 and TRBJ2-3; no firm D call. This clonotype originated in an adult in good health. The CDR3 nucleotides are TGTGCCAGCTCACCCTGGGCGGAGAGGGATACGCAGTATTTT. Protein product: CASSPWAERDTQYF.